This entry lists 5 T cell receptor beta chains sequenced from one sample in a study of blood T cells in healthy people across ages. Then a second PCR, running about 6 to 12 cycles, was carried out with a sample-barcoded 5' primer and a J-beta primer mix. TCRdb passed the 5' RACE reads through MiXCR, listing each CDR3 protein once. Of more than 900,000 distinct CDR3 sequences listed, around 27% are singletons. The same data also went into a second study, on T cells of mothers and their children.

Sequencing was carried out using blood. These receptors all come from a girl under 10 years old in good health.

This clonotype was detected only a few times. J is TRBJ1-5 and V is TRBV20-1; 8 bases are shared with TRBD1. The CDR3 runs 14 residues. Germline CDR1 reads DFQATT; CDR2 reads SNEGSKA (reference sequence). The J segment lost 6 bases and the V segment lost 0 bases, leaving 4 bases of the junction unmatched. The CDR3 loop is CSARDSTGVQPQHF. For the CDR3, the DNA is TGCAGTGCTAGAGATTCGACAGGGGTTCAGCCCCAGCATTTT.

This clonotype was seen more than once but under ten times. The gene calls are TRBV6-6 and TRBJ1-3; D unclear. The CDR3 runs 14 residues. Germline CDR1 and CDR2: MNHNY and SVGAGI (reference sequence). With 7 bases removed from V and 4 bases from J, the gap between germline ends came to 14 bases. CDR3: CASKGGGRGNTIYF. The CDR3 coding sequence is TGTGCCAGCAAGGGAGGAGGGCGAGGAAACACCATATATTTT.

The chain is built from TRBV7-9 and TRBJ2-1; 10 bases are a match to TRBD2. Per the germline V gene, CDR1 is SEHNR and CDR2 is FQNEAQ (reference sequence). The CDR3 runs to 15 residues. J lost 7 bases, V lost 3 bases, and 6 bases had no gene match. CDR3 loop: CASSFLAGVRNEQFF. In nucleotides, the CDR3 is TGTGCCAGCAGCTTCCTAGCGGGAGTTAGGAATGAGCAGTTCTTC.

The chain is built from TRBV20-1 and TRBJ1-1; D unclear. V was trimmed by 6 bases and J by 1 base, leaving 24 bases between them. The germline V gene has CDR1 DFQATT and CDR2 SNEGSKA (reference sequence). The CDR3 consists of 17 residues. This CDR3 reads CSADRAPAGFGNTEAFF. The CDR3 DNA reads TGCAGTGCCGATAGAGCCCCCGCGGGGTTCGGGAACACTGAAGCTTTCTTT.

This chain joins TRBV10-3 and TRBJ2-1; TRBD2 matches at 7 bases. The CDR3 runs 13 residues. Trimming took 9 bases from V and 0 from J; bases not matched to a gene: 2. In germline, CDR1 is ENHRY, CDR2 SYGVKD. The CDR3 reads CAIGLVSYNEQFF. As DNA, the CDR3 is TGTGCCATTGGACTAGTCTCCTACAATGAGCAGTTCTTC.